A single sample is the source of the 20 T cell receptor beta chains below, sequenced in a study of identical twins. One entry per CDR3 protein, called by TCRdb with MiXCR from the 5' RACE reads. The sample includes about 530,000 distinct CDR3 sequences, 13% to 15% of them seen just once. The data also belong to a second study, concerning yellow fever vaccine responses in identical twins.

What was sequenced was CD4+ T cells sorted from blood. The receptor source for this set is a woman between 18 and 29 years old in good health.

A few counts support this clonotype. The J gene is TRBJ2-4, the V gene TRBV12-3 or TRBV12-4; D may be TRBD1 (6 bases). V was pared by 7 bases and J by 3 bases, with 13 bases between. The CDR3 is 14 residues long. The CDR3 nucleotides read TGTGCCAGCAATCAGGGGAAGAGCAAAAACATTCAGTACTTC. It yields the protein CASNQGKSKNIQYF.

This clonotype was detected only a few times. This sequence joins TRBV12-3 or TRBV12-4 and TRBJ1-5; TRBD1 agrees at 7 bases. Losses at the gene ends were 5 bases for V and 4 bases for J; bases not matched to a gene: 5. The CDR3 is 14 amino acids. The CDR3 DNA reads as TGTGCCAGCAGTGCGGGACAGTTAAATCAGCCCCAGCATTTT. As protein: CASSAGQLNQPQHF.

The chain joins TRBV15 to TRBJ2-1, with D possibly being TRBD1 (5 bases). This CDR3 has 17 residues. Germline CDR1 LNHNV, CDR2 YYDKDF (reference sequence). V was clipped by 0 bases and J by 2 bases, with 14 bases between them. CDR3 region: CATSRDRRQGPYNEQFF. In nucleotides, the CDR3 is TGTGCCACCAGCAGAGATAGGCGGCAGGGCCCCTACAATGAGCAGTTCTTC. The full variable domain, its missing parts supplied by reference TRBV15 and TRBJ2-1, is DAMVIQNPRYQVTQFGKPVTLSCSQTLNHNVMYWYQQKSSQAPKLLFHYYDKDFNNEADTPDNFQSRRPNTSFCFLDIRSPGLGDTAMYLCATSRDRRQGPYNEQFFGPGTRLTVL.

This chain links TRBV12-3 or TRBV12-4 with TRBJ2-5, with TRBD1 matching 10 bases. J gave up 5 bases and V 5 bases, and 8 bases lay outside the gene matches. The CDR3 extends over 15 amino acids. The CDR3 protein is CASSDRGPGWETQYF. The CDR3 DNA sequence: TGTGCCAGCAGTGACAGGGGGCCGGGATGGGAGACCCAGTACTTC.

In this sample, this clonotype turned up a few times. This rearrangement joins TRBV10-3 to TRBJ1-5; TRBD1 aligns across 11 bases. Germline V gene data show CDR1 as ENHRY and CDR2 as SYGVKD. The CDR3 has 14 residues. V was clipped by 6 bases and J by 6 bases; unmatched bases: 4. In DNA, the CDR3 is TGTGCCATCAGCTGGACAGGGGGCAGTCAGCCCCAGCATTTT. This codes for CAISWTGGSQPQHF.

In this sample, this clonotype turned up a few times. The chain employs TRBV6-1 and TRBJ2-1; 11 positions match TRBD2. Losses at the gene ends were 7 bases for V and 10 bases for J; bases not matched to a gene: 12. Germline assignment: CDR1 MNHNS and CDR2 SASEGT. This CDR3 is built from 15 residues. Here the CDR3 reads CASNPGTSGRREQFF. In DNA form, the CDR3 reads TGTGCCAGCAATCCAGGGACTAGCGGTCGCAGGGAGCAGTTCTTC.

The V gene is TRBV7-6, the J gene TRBJ2-3, with 8 bases fitting TRBD2. The CDR3 is made up of 18 amino acids. V lost 2 bases and J lost 0; bases outside the gene matches: 10. Germline CDR1 reads SGHVS; CDR2 reads FNYEAQ. The CDR3 sequence: CASSLYGGGFSSTDTQYF. Written as DNA, the CDR3 is TGTGCCAGCAGCTTATACGGCGGGGGGTTCTCTAGCACAGATACGCAGTATTTT.

The CDR3 nucleotides are TGTGCCAGCACAAACAGGGAGGGAGCGACCCAGTACTTC. Translation: CASTNREGATQYF. The genes are TRBV2 and TRBJ2-5; D possibly corresponds to TRBD2 (7 bases). Trimming pared 7 bases from V and 7 bases from J, leaving 16 bases between. From germline, CDR1 is SNHLY and CDR2 FYNNEI. This CDR3 has 13 amino acids.

This clonotype was observed a few times. The chain joins TRBV5-1 to TRBJ2-2; 11 positions agree with TRBD2. CDR1 and CDR2 from the germline V gene are SGHRS and YFSETQ. V lost 4 bases to trimming and J lost 5 bases; unmatched junction nucleotides: 4. The CDR3 contains 15 residues. The chain's CDR3 is CASSPTSGSTGELFF. The DNA for the CDR3 is TGCGCCAGCAGCCCAACTAGCGGGAGTACCGGGGAGCTGTTTTTT.

The DNA for the CDR3 is TGTGCCAGCAGCTCAAGCAGGGGGCAGAACACCGGGGAGCTGTTTTTT. This translates into CASSSSRGQNTGELFF. The rearrangement links TRBV7-8 to TRBJ2-2, with TRBD1 matching 8 bases. CDR1 and CDR2 from the germline V gene are SGHVS and FQNEAQ. The CDR3 loop spans 16 amino acids. The trim removed 4 bases at V and 1 base at J, leaving 5 bases unmatched.

This clonotype was seen a handful of times. This chain joins TRBV6-1 and TRBJ1-5, with 7 bases aligning to TRBD1. Germline-derived CDR1 and CDR2 are MNHNS and SASEGT. The CDR3 is 15 residues long. V lost 5 bases, J lost 2 bases, and 6 bases stayed unmatched. The CDR3 loop reads CASSQTGQGNQPQHF. CDR3 sequence (DNA): TGTGCCAGCAGTCAAACCGGACAGGGCAATCAGCCCCAGCATTTT.

A few counts support this clonotype. This chain connects TRBV29-1 to TRBJ2-1; 8 bases map to TRBD1. Unmatched junction bases numbered 4, after V lost 6 bases and J lost 0 bases. Germline loops: CDR1 SQVTM, CDR2 ANQGSEA. CDR3 length: 14 amino acids. CDR3 nucleotides: TGCAGCGTACGAACAGGGGGCTCCTACAATGAGCAGTTCTTC. Its translation: CSVRTGGSYNEQFF.

The V gene is TRBV11-2, the J gene TRBJ1-2; no firm D call. The V gene's germline CDR1 is SGHAT and CDR2 FQNNGV. Trimming cost V 0 bases and J 3 bases, with 11 bases left between them. CDR3 length: 15 residues. CDR3 amino acids: CASSLDPYSYYGYTF. Written as DNA, the CDR3 is TGTGCCAGCAGCTTAGATCCCTACAGCTACTATGGCTACACCTTC.

This clonotype was counted a few times. The chain uses TRBV6-2 or TRBV6-3 and TRBJ2-1; perhaps TRBD2 as D (6 bases). V dropped 7 bases and J dropped 7 bases, with 14 bases sitting between them. Germline CDR1 is MNHEY and CDR2 is SVGEGT. The CDR3 has 13 amino acids. CDR3 residues: CASTVTRLNEQFF. CDR3 bases: TGTGCCAGCACCGTGACTAGACTAAATGAGCAGTTCTTC.

This clonotype has only a few counts. The chain joins TRBV6-2 or TRBV6-3 to TRBJ2-7; TRBD2 aligns across 13 bases. CDR3 length equals 21 residues. Losses at the gene ends were 5 bases for V and 3 bases for J; bases not matched to a gene: 22. Germline CDR1 MNHEY, CDR2 SVGEGT. The CDR3 loop is CASSHHFSWTSGSFAGYEQYF. DNA of the CDR3: TGTGCCAGCAGTCACCACTTTTCCTGGACTAGCGGGAGTTTCGCTGGCTACGAGCAGTACTTC.

The rearrangement joins TRBV7-9 to TRBJ2-5, with 7 bases lining up with TRBD1. Unmatched junction bases numbered 7, after V lost 4 bases and J lost 2 bases. CDR3 size: 15 residues. CDR1 is SEHNR and CDR2 is FQNEAQ in the germline V gene (reference sequence). The CDR3 region is CASSSGGTLQETQYF. CDR3 bases: TGTGCCAGCAGCTCAGGGGGAACCCTACAAGAGACCCAGTACTTC.

V usage is TRBV12-3 or TRBV12-4 and J usage is TRBJ2-1; 13 bases are a match to TRBD2. V was clipped by 4 bases and J by 8 bases; unmatched bases: 11. This CDR3 region has 17 residues. CDR3 sequence: CASSSRLAGGPGHEQFF. DNA of the CDR3: TGTGCCAGCAGTTCCAGACTAGCGGGAGGCCCTGGCCATGAGCAGTTCTTC.

This clonotype has only a few counts. The V gene is TRBV5-5, the J gene TRBJ2-7, with a possible D match to TRBD1 (6 bases). The ends were cut back, 0 bases at V and 6 bases at J, with 19 bases in the middle. The CDR3 has 16 residues. Germline-derived CDR1 and CDR2 are SGHKS and YYEKEE (reference sequence). Here the CDR3 DNA reads TGTGCCAGCAGCTTGGTGGGGGCAGGGGACCTAGGCGAGCAGTACGTC. Its protein product is CASSLVGAGDLGEQYV.

The rearrangement links TRBV12-3 or TRBV12-4 to TRBJ1-1, with D possibly matching TRBD1 (5 bases). V lost 6 bases and J lost 0, with 20 bases in between. The CDR3 is 17 residues long. CDR3 loop: CASSHQLPGYMNTEAFF. CDR3 in DNA: TGTGCCAGCAGCCACCAGTTGCCAGGGTATATGAACACTGAAGCTTTCTTT.

The J gene is TRBJ2-3, the V gene TRBV28, with 12 bases matching TRBD1. From germline, CDR1 is MDHEN and CDR2 SYDVKM. Trimming removed 3 bases from V and 2 bases from J; junction bases left unmatched: 9. The CDR3 runs 18 residues. CDR3 loop: CASSFAGTGGYATDTQYF. The CDR3, as DNA: TGTGCCAGCAGTTTCGCCGGGACAGGGGGCTACGCCACAGATACGCAGTATTTT.